One and the same sample provided the 12 T cell receptor beta chains below, sequenced in a study of blood T cell repertoires in COVID-19. Profiling relied on immunoSEQ multiplex PCR, and the TCRdb table lists in-frame clones only, not all of them. Counted here are tens of thousands of clones, 82% occurring once; the ten biggest clones make up 18%. The specimen was peripheral blood. These TCRs come from a human donor in a cohort sampled during active COVID-19.

The chain couples TRBV20-1 to TRBJ2-3; D uncertain. This CDR3 spans 10 amino acids. Germline V gene lookup returns CDR1 DFQATT and CDR2 SNEGSKA (reference sequence). Trimming removed 7 bases from V and 6 bases from J, with 8 bases in between. The CDR3 sequence is CSVLRDTQYF. For the CDR3, the DNA is TGCAGTGTACTGCGGGATACGCAGTATTTT.

CDR3: CASSQGRDYGVTRGETQYF. In DNA form, the CDR3 reads TGTGCCAGCAGCCAAGGTAGGGACTACGGGGTAACACGAGGAGAGACCCAGTACTTC. The V and J genes are TRBV4-2 and TRBJ2-5, with 7 bases matching TRBD2. The CDR3 length is 19 residues. V shed 1 base and J 4 bases; nucleotides not matched to a gene: 18. Germline V gene data show CDR1 as LGHNA and CDR2 as YNFKEQ.

The rearrangement uses TRBV18 and TRBJ2-7, with 8 bases matching TRBD2. CDR1 is KGHSH and CDR2 is LQKENI in the germline V gene. This CDR3 spans 15 amino acids. V lost 0 bases, J lost 1 base, and 2 bases stayed unmatched. The CDR3 region has the DNA TGTGCCAGCTCACCACCGAGCGGGGGATCCTACGAGCAGTACTTC. It specifies CASSPPSGGSYEQYF.

The genes are TRBV11-1 and TRBJ2-7; TRBD1 might be the D (5 bases). Germline lookup yields CDR1 SGHAT and CDR2 FQDESV (reference sequence). Trimming took 0 bases from V and 1 from J, leaving 10 bases between them. The CDR3 has 15 residues. CDR3 residues: CASSLAVGPSYEQYF. CDR3 sequence (DNA): TGTGCCAGCAGCTTAGCAGTGGGGCCGTCCTACGAGCAGTACTTC.

The chain links TRBV2 to TRBJ1-1; a weak D match, TRBD1 (6 bases). With 7 bases removed from V and 4 bases from J, the gap between germline ends came to 13 bases. Germline loops: CDR1 SNHLY, CDR2 FYNNEI. This CDR3 is built from 13 residues. The CDR3 sequence is CASTGASGTEAFF. The CDR3 nucleotides read TGTGCCAGCACAGGGGCTTCGGGCACTGAAGCTTTCTTT.

This chain connects TRBV3-1 (or the pseudogene TRBV3-2) to TRBJ2-6; TRBD2 might be the D (6 bases). Germline V gene data show CDR1 as LGHDT and CDR2 as YNNKEL (reference sequence). With 9 bases removed from V and 1 base from J, the gap between germline ends came to 13 bases. The CDR3 consists of 15 residues. The CDR3 loop reads CASTVRGSGANVLTF. CDR3 nucleotides: TGTGCCAGTACAGTCCGGGGGTCTGGGGCCAACGTCCTGACTTTC.

The CDR3 region has the DNA TGTGCCAGCAGCTTGGGGGCAGGCTCTGGAAACACCATATATTTT. Residues: CASSLGAGSGNTIYF. The genes are TRBV5-5 and TRBJ1-3, with no clear D. CDR3 length equals 15 residues. The V end was cut by 0 bases, the J end by 0 bases, with 7 bases between. Germline lookup yields CDR1 SGHKS and CDR2 YYEKEE (reference sequence).

This clone has only one observation. V and J are TRBV11-1 and TRBJ1-2, with a weak D call TRBD1 (5 bases). The CDR3 is 14 amino acids. V lost 2 bases and J 3 bases, leaving 10 bases between the germline ends. Germline V gene lookup returns CDR1 SGHAT and CDR2 FQDESV (reference sequence). Here the CDR3 DNA reads TGTGCCAGCAGCTTAAGGGGTGGAGACTATGGCTACACCTTC. Its translation is CASSLRGGDYGYTF.

The V and J genes are TRBV2 and TRBJ2-5, with 10 nucleotides matching TRBD2. The length of the CDR3 is 15 residues. The V gene end was trimmed by 3 bases and the J gene end by 5 bases; junction bases not matched to a gene: 6. Germline CDR1 reads SNHLY; CDR2 reads FYNNEI. The CDR3 sequence is CASSESSGGTETQYF. The CDR3 bases are TGTGCCAGCAGTGAGAGTAGCGGGGGGACGGAGACCCAGTACTTC.

The rearrangement joins TRBV11-2 to TRBJ1-2, with D possibly matching TRBD1 (6 bases). CDR3 length: 15 residues. Looked up from germline, CDR1 is SGHAT and CDR2 is FQNNGV. V was pared by 0 bases and J by 3 bases, with 11 bases between. The CDR3 sequence is CASSLESGQHYGYTF. The DNA for the CDR3 is TGTGCCAGCAGCTTAGAATCGGGACAACACTATGGCTACACCTTC.

This clone was observed once. V gene TRBV19 combines with J gene TRBJ1-5; D unresolved. Germline values: CDR1 LNHDA, CDR2 SQIVND (reference sequence). Deletions cut 11 bases from V and 6 bases from J, with 20 bases between. The CDR3 loop spans 14 amino acids. The CDR3 DNA is TGTGCCGGCTCGACCCTGGGAGGAAGTCAGCCCCAGCATTTT. Its protein is CAGSTLGGSQPQHF.

V is TRBV3-1 (or the pseudogene TRBV3-2) and J is TRBJ2-7, with TRBD2 identical over 8 bases. CDR3 length equals 15 residues. From germline, CDR1 is LGHDT and CDR2 YNNKEL (reference sequence). Unmatched junction bases numbered 4, after V lost 1 base and J lost 2 bases. The CDR3 bases are TGTGCCAGCAGCCAAGCGCGGGGGGCGGCCTACGAGCAGTACTTC. Translated: CASSQARGAAYEQYF.